The clone carrying this T cell receptor (beta chain) has a handful of counts. The data were obtained in a study of blood T cell repertoires in COVID-19. As for the study in general: The samples span acute and convalescent COVID-19 from the United States, Italy and Spain.

Methods used by the authors: Amplification of reference gene primers was used by the study to estimate nucleated cell counts. Measured with immunoSEQ multiplex PCR; TCRdb has only the in-frame clones, and not every one. The V and J calls and clone size come from that table; D and trimming were worked out from the DNA. The repertoire has 110,000 to 150,000 clones, 70% to 90% of them found once; the top ten carry approximately 5%. This CDR3 is built from 14 residues. Germline CDR1 is SGDLS and CDR2 is YYNGEE. The ends were cut back, 0 bases at V and 9 bases at J, with 13 bases in the middle. The clonotype comes from a woman aged 50 to 65 with acute or convalescent COVID-19. The sample was peripheral blood. The genes are TRBV9 and TRBJ2-1; no clear D. For the CDR3, the DNA is TGTGCCAGCAGCGTAGCTAATCGAGAGCGTGAGCAGTTCTTC. Protein: CASSVANREREQFF.